The next 20 T cell receptor beta chains were all read from a single sample in a study of cytomegalovirus exposure and HLA in healthy donors. The PCR employed 60 Vbeta primers together with 13 Jbeta primers. Only in-frame clones appear in the TCRdb table, and some are missing; sequencing was by immunoSEQ multiplex PCR. The profile shows about 140,000 clones, over 70% of them singletons. What was sequenced was PBMCs. The receptors were gathered from a middle-aged man in good health and CMV-seronegative.

The chain employs TRBV9 and TRBJ2-5, with 8 bases matching TRBD2. The CDR3 is made up of 14 amino acids. V lost 4 bases to trimming and J lost 2 bases; unmatched junction nucleotides: 4. Germline-derived CDR1 and CDR2 are SGDLS and YYNGEE. The CDR3 nucleotides read TGTGCCAGCAGCCCTGGACTAGCACAAGAGACCCAGTACTTC. Translating it yields CASSPGLAQETQYF.

This clone came up once. The chain combines TRBV29-1 with TRBJ1-1; D unresolved. Germline CDR1 SQVTM, CDR2 ANQGSEA. V was cut by 0 bases and J by 8 bases, with 7 bases left in between. This CDR3 is 11 amino acids long. The CDR3 protein is CSVEDPGEAFF. DNA of the CDR3: TGCAGCGTTGAAGATCCGGGGGAAGCTTTCTTT. Together with reference TRBV29-1 and TRBJ1-1, the CDR3 gives the full variable domain: SAVISQKPSRDICQRGTSLTIQCQVDSQVTMMFWYRQQPGQSLTLIATANQGSEATYESGFVIDKFPISRPNLTFSTLTVSNMSPEDSSIYLCSVEDPGEAFFGQGTRLTVV.

The V gene is TRBV7-9, the J gene TRBJ1-6, with TRBD1 matching 8 bases. The V gene's germline CDR1 is SEHNR and CDR2 FQNEAQ (reference sequence). This CDR3 has 15 amino acids. Germline trimming cut 5 bases from V and 9 bases from J; bases unmatched to any gene: 9. This CDR3 is CASSAGQGGISPLHF. CDR3 in DNA: TGTGCCAGCAGCGCCGGACAGGGCGGTATTTCACCCCTCCACTTT.

The chain carries TRBV6-4 and TRBJ2-7; a possible D gene is TRBD1 (7 bases). The ends were cut back, 5 bases at V and 0 bases at J, with 8 bases in the middle. From germline, CDR1 is MRHNA and CDR2 SNTAGT. CDR3 length: 13 amino acids. The chain's CDR3 is CASSQGGSYEQYF. The CDR3 nucleotides are TGTGCCAGCAGTCAGGGGGGCTCCTACGAGCAGTACTTC.

The chain joins TRBV5-1 to TRBJ2-7, with TRBD1 matching over 7 bases. Looked up from germline, CDR1 is SGHRS and CDR2 is YFSETQ. V was pared by 1 base and J by 2 bases, with 3 bases of the junction left unmatched. This CDR3 spans 14 amino acids. CDR3: CASSLYGTAYEQYF. In DNA, the CDR3 is TGCGCCAGCAGCTTGTACGGGACAGCCTACGAGCAGTACTTC. The entire variable domain, with the rest obtained from reference TRBV5-1 and TRBJ2-7, is as follows: KAGVTQTPRYLIKTRGQQVTLSCSPISGHRSVSWYQQTPGQGLQFLFEYFSETQRNKGNFPGRFSGRQFSNSRSEMNVSTLELGDSALYLCASSLYGTAYEQYFGPGTRLTVT.

The genes are TRBV6-4 and TRBJ1-1, with TRBD1 matching over 7 bases. Trimming took 5 bases from V and 5 from J; bases not matched to a gene: 8. This CDR3 has 14 residues. The germline V gene encodes CDR1 MRHNA and CDR2 SNTAGT. The CDR3 loop is CASSIYRGSTEAFF. CDR3 in DNA: TGTGCCAGCAGTATATACAGGGGAAGTACTGAAGCTTTCTTT.

A few counts support this clone. This sequence joins TRBV19 and TRBJ2-7; D is unresolved. CDR3 size: 10 residues. Germline V CDR1 and CDR2: LNHDA, SQIVND (reference sequence). In DNA form, the CDR3 reads TGTGCCAGTAGTCCTGGGCGGCTGAGGGTC. Protein sequence: CASSPGRLRV.

This clone appeared once. The rearrangement links TRBV9 to TRBJ2-3; TRBD1 matches at 11 bases. The CDR3 loop spans 16 amino acids. The V and J ends lost 3 bases and 5 bases, in that order; junction bases with no gene match: 8. Germline V CDR1 and CDR2: SGDLS, YYNGEE. CDR3: CASSGWTGGSIDTQYF. CDR3 bases: TGTGCCAGCAGCGGTTGGACAGGGGGCTCGATAGATACGCAGTATTTT.

The rearrangement links TRBV10-2 to TRBJ1-6; D is undetermined. The CDR3 is made up of 14 amino acids. Trimming cost V 2 bases and J 6 bases, with 8 bases left between them. Germline V CDR1 and CDR2: WSHSY, SAAADI. CDR3 in DNA: TGCGCCAGCAGTGAGGTGGGAGCTAATTCACCCCTCCACTTT. It codes for CASSEVGANSPLHF.

This chain connects TRBV19 to TRBJ1-1; maybe TRBD1 (5 bases). Germline V CDR1 and CDR2: LNHDA, SQIVND (reference sequence). Trimming removed 1 base at V and 0 bases at J, with 9 bases between. The CDR3 sequence is 15 residues long. CDR3 in DNA: TGTGCCAGTAGTATAGTGGGGGGGTTGAACACTGAAGCTTTCTTT. Translated: CASSIVGGLNTEAFF.

The chain couples TRBV6-6 to TRBJ1-2; maybe TRBD1 (6 bases). CDR3 length equals 14 residues. The germline V gene encodes CDR1 MNHNY and CDR2 SVGAGI (reference sequence). V gave up 4 bases and J gave up 3 bases, with 12 bases separating them. In DNA, the CDR3 is TGTGCCAGCAGTTCCCGCAGGGGTGACTATGGCTACACCTTC. This translates into CASSSRRGDYGYTF.

The rearrangement joins TRBV9 to TRBJ2-7, with 11 bases fitting TRBD2. Germline CDR1 is SGDLS and CDR2 is YYNGEE. CDR3 size: 17 residues. Germline trimming cut 0 bases from V and 5 bases from J; bases unmatched to any gene: 10. The CDR3 DNA reads TGTGCCAGCAGCGTAGATGGTAGCGGGGGGGCGAAAGACGAGCAGTACTTC. It specifies CASSVDGSGGAKDEQYF.

The chain is built from TRBV5-1 and TRBJ1-2, with D possibly TRBD1 on 6 matching bases. Germline V gives CDR1 SGHRS, CDR2 YFSETQ. V gave up 5 bases and J gave up 0 bases, with 20 bases separating them. The CDR3 consists of 17 residues. The CDR3 spells CASRPGTLGLANYGYTF. The CDR3 bases are TGCGCCAGCAGACCCGGGACACTTGGATTAGCTAACTATGGCTACACCTTC.

The sample holds one count of this clone. The chain employs TRBV25-1 and TRBJ2-7; 9 nucleotides match TRBD2. Germline values: CDR1 MGHDK, CDR2 SYGVNS. The length of the CDR3 is 16 residues. V shed 1 base, J shed 5 bases, and the junction held 9 bases outside the gene matches. CDR3 region: CASSEFAGGLIDEQYF. The CDR3 DNA is TGTGCCAGCAGTGAATTCGCGGGGGGGCTTATTGACGAGCAGTACTTC.

This chain connects TRBV19 to TRBJ2-2; 10 bases are shared with TRBD1. The CDR3 extends over 17 amino acids. V shed 2 bases and J 4 bases; nucleotides not matched to a gene: 7. Germline V gives CDR1 LNHDA, CDR2 SQIVND (reference sequence). The CDR3 coding sequence is TGTGCCAGTAGTATAAATGCCGGGACAGGGGTCACCGGGGAGCTGTTTTTT. It yields the protein CASSINAGTGVTGELFF.

The V and J genes are TRBV7-9 and TRBJ2-1; 9 positions match TRBD1. The CDR3 loop spans 13 amino acids. Germline CDR1 is SEHNR and CDR2 is FQNEAQ (reference sequence). V dropped 5 bases and J dropped 15; count of bases not matched to a gene: 11. CDR3 sequence reads: CASSPGTGFYPFF. CDR3 sequence (DNA): TGTGCCAGCAGCCCCGGGACAGGGTTTTATCCGTTCTTC. Full variable domain (remainder filled in from reference TRBV7-9 and TRBJ2-1): DTGVSQNPRHKITKRGQNVTFRCDPISEHNRLYWYRQTLGQGPEFLTYFQNEAQLEKSRLLSDRFSAERPKGSFSTLEIQRTEQGDSAMYLCASSPGTGFYPFFGPGTRLTVL.

The CDR3 is CASSFGGSPLHF. The CDR3 bases are TGTGCCAGCAGCTTCGGCGGCTCACCCCTCCACTTT. The gene calls are TRBV7-2 and TRBJ1-6; D remains ambiguous. Per the germline V gene, CDR1 is SGHTA and CDR2 is FQGNSA. CDR3 length: 12 residues. The ends were cut back, 3 bases at V and 10 bases at J, with 7 bases in the middle.

The V and J genes are TRBV19 and TRBJ2-6, with TRBD1 as a possible D gene (5 bases). The germline V and J ends were trimmed by 6 bases and 4 bases, with 19 bases remaining between them. Germline V gives CDR1 LNHDA, CDR2 SQIVND (reference sequence). CDR3 size: 17 residues. CDR3: CASSSQGHVSGANVLTF. The CDR3 DNA follows: TGTGCCAGTAGCTCCCAGGGTCATGTATCCGGGGCCAACGTCCTGACTTTC.

V usage is TRBV5-4 and J usage is TRBJ1-3; D remains unclear. The CDR3 spans 14 residues. The germline V and J ends were trimmed by 4 bases and 0 bases, with 8 bases remaining between them. Germline values: CDR1 SGHNT, CDR2 YYREEE (reference sequence). The CDR3 spells CASSPQISGNTIYF. CDR3 bases: TGTGCCAGCAGCCCACAGATCTCTGGAAACACCATATATTTT.

This clone was found a few times. The chain links TRBV5-1 to TRBJ1-1, with D unresolved. Per germline, CDR1 SGHRS and CDR2 YFSETQ. CDR3 length: 14 residues. The V gene lost 0 bases and the J gene lost 4 bases, with 10 bases spanning the gap. For the CDR3, the DNA is TGCGCCAGCAGCTTGGTCCGGGGTGGCACTGAAGCTTTCTTT. Residues: CASSLVRGGTEAFF. Supplemented by reference TRBV5-1 and TRBJ1-1, the full variable domain reads KAGVTQTPRYLIKTRGQQVTLSCSPISGHRSVSWYQQTPGQGLQFLFEYFSETQRNKGNFPGRFSGRQFSNSRSEMNVSTLELGDSALYLCASSLVRGGTEAFFGQGTRLTVV.